These T cell receptor beta chains were read from a single sample in a study of blood T cell repertoires in COVID-19. The data were produced by immunoSEQ multiplex PCR, yet TCRdb's version contains in-frame clones alone and is incomplete. The sample includes 210,000 or so clones, roughly four fifths of them seen just once. Sequences were obtained from peripheral blood. These receptors all come from a woman aged 40 to 50 with acute or convalescent COVID-19. Each CDR3 is given with its conserved first and last residue. D genes are given only for firm matches. Rows give clone size only sometimes, using once, few, many, or a class for an expanded clone.

D	size	V	J	DNA	CDR3
.	.	TRBV11-3	TRBJ2-1	TGTGCCAGCAGCTTTACGTTCGGGAATGAGCAGTTCTTC	CASSFTFGNEQFF
.	.	TRBV18	TRBJ1-1	TGTGCCAGCTCACCGAGGCCGTCTATGAACACTGAAGCTTTCTTT	CASSPRPSMNTEAFF
TRBD2	.	TRBV19	TRBJ2-1	TGTGCCAGTAGTAAGGGACTAGCGGGGGATTTGGGCACGTTCTTC	CASSKGLAGDLGTFF
.	.	TRBV20-1	TRBJ1-6	TGCAGTGCTAGTTCATCCTCTAAAGGAGGTTATAATTCACCCCTCCACTTT	CSASSSSKGGYNSPLHF
.	.	TRBV27	TRBJ2-1	TGTGCCAGCAGTCAAAAAGGACTGTACAATGAGCAGTTCTTC	CASSQKGLYNEQFF
TRBD1	.	TRBV19	TRBJ1-6	TGTGCCAGTAGTATCGGGACAGGGGCCTCACCCCTCCACTTT	CASSIGTGASPLHF
TRBD1	.	TRBV10-3	TRBJ1-4	TGTGCCATCAGTGACGGGACAGGGGTAACTAATGAAAAACTGTTTTTT	CAISDGTGVTNEKLFF
.	.	TRBV11-2	TRBJ2-3	TGTGCCAGCACCGCAGGGGGGATGAGCACAGATACGCAGTATTTT	CASTAGGMSTDTQYF
TRBD1	.	TRBV6-5	TRBJ2-7	TGTGCCAGCCGCCTAGGGGACAGGAGCTACGAGCAGTACTTC	CASRLGDRSYEQYF
TRBD2	.	TRBV11-2	TRBJ2-5	TGTGCCAGCAGCTCACCACTAGCGGGAGTTGGAGAGACCCAGTACTTC	CASSSPLAGVGETQYF
.	.	TRBV24-1	TRBJ1-1	TGTGCCACCAGTGATTTCTTCGCAGGGCCAGCCGGTGAAGCTTTCTTT	CATSDFFAGPAGEAFF
.	once	TRBV7-2	TRBJ1-1	TGTGCCAGCAGAAGAACCCGGGCGGGCACTGAAGCTTTCTTT	CASRRTRAGTEAFF
TRBD2	once	TRBV19	TRBJ2-7	TGTGCCACCGCGCCGGTGGGAGGGGTTGGGGAGCAGTACTTC	CATAPVGGVGEQYF
TRBD1	once	TRBV30	TRBJ2-6	TGTGCCTGGGGCAGGGGGCGGGCTGGGGCCAACGTCCTGACTTTC	CAWGRGRAGANVLTF
TRBD1	.	TRBV10-1	TRBJ1-6	TGCGCCAGCAGTGGGGGACAGGTTAGTAATTCACCCCTCCACTTT	CASSGGQVSNSPLHF
TRBD1	.	TRBV6-5	TRBJ1-2	TGTGCCAGCAGACTAGCGGGACAGTCCTATGGCTACACCTTC	CASRLAGQSYGYTF
.	once	TRBV30	TRBJ2-7	TGTGCCTGGAGCGAAGGGCGGGCCTACGAGCAGTACTTC	CAWSEGRAYEQYF
TRBD1	.	TRBV6-2/TRBV6-3	TRBJ2-7	TGTGCCAGCAGCTCCCTCACCACAGGGGGCAGCTCTACCTACGAGCAGTACTTC	CASSSLTTGGSSTYEQYF
TRBD1	.	TRBV4-3	TRBJ2-2	TGCGCCAGCAGCCACCCGGGACAGGGGGAGCTGTTTTTT	CASSHPGQGELFF
TRBD2	few	TRBV7-9	TRBJ2-1	TGTGCCAGCAGCGCCCCGGGACTAGCGGGAGGTGGTGAGCAGTTCTTC	CASSAPGLAGGGEQFF
TRBD1	.	TRBV9	TRBJ1-2	TGTGCCAGCAGCGTAGCTCGGGGACAGGGGGGCTATGGCTACACCTTC	CASSVARGQGGYGYTF
.	once	TRBV30	TRBJ1-2	TGTGCCTGGTATATTCAGGGTTTTGGAATTAACTATGGCTACACCTTC	CAWYIQGFGINYGYTF